The clone carrying this TCR beta chain was observed once. V lost 3 bases, J lost 0 bases, and 9 bases lay in between. This CDR3 is 14 amino acids long. Looked up from germline, CDR1 is DFQATT and CDR2 is SNEGSKA (reference sequence). The sample comes from a study of blood T cell repertoires in COVID-19. Overall study: Spain, Italy and the United States supplied samples that represented acute and convalescent COVID-19. PBMCs, B-cell-depleted T cells, or T cells were the source of the cDNA or gDNA that made up the material.

As handled by the study authors: Amplified reference gene primers provided the basis for estimating nucleated cell counts. Using immunoSEQ multiplex PCR, the repertoire was profiled, and TCRdb retains in-frame clones only, with some absent. V, J and clone size are those of that table, while D and trimming were read from the DNA. The sample shows around 37,000 clones, roughly 80% of them seen only once. This TCR was recovered from a man in his sixties with COVID-19, enrolled during active disease. The chain employs TRBV20-1 and TRBJ1-3; TRBD1 might be the D (6 bases). The sequenced sample was peripheral blood. CDR3 protein: CSASARGSGNTIYF. Written as DNA, the CDR3 is TGCAGTGCTAGTGCCAGGGGCTCTGGAAACACCATATATTTT.